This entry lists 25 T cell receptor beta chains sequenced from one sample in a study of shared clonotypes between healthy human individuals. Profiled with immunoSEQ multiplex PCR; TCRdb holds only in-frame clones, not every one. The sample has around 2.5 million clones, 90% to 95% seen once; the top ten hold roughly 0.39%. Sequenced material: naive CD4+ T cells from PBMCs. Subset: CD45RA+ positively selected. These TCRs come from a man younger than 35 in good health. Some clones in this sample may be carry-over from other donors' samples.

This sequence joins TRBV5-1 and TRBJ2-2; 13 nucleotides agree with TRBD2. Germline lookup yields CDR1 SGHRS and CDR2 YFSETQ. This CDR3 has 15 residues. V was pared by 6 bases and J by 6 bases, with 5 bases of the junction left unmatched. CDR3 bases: TGCGCCAGCATTGGACTAGCGGGAGTACCCGGGGAGCTGTTTTTT. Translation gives CASIGLAGVPGELFF.

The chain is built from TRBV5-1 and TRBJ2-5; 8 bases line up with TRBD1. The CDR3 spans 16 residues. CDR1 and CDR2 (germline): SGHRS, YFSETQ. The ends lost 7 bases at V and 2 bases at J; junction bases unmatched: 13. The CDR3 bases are TGCGCCAGCGGAGCAGGGGGCGGGTGGGCTCAAGAGACCCAGTACTTC. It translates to CASGAGGGWAQETQYF. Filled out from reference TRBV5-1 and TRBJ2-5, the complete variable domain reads KAGVTQTPRYLIKTRGQQVTLSCSPISGHRSVSWYQQTPGQGLQFLFEYFSETQRNKGNFPGRFSGRQFSNSRSEMNVSTLELGDSALYLCASGAGGGWAQETQYFGPGTRLLVL.

CDR3 in DNA: TGTGCCAGCAGTGTCACACAGGGCACCTACGAGCAGTACTTC. Residues: CASSVTQGTYEQYF. The J gene is TRBJ2-7, the V gene TRBV27, with D possibly being TRBD1 (6 bases). CDR3 size: 14 residues. Germline CDR1 is MNHEY and CDR2 is SMNVEV (reference sequence). Trimming took off 5 bases at V and 2 bases at J, with 13 bases between the two ends.

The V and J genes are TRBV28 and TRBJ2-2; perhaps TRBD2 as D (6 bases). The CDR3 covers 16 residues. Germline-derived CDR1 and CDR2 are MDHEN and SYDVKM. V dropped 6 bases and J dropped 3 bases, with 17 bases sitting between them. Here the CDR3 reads CASREGGPKDTGELFF. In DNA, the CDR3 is TGTGCCAGCAGGGAAGGAGGGCCGAAGGACACCGGGGAGCTGTTTTTT.

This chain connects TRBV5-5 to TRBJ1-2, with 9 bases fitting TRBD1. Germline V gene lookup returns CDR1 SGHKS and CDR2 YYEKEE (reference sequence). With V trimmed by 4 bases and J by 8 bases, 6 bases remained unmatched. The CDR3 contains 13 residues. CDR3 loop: CASSQTGGQGYTF. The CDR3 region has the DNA TGTGCCAGCAGCCAAACAGGGGGCCAGGGCTACACCTTC.

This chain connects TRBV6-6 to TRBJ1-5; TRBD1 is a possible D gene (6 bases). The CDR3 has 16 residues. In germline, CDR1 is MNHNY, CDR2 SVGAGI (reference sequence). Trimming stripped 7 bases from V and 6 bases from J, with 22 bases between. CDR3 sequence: CASTQRGAPFGQPQHF. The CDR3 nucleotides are TGTGCCAGCACCCAACGGGGGGCCCCTTTCGGTCAGCCCCAGCATTTT.

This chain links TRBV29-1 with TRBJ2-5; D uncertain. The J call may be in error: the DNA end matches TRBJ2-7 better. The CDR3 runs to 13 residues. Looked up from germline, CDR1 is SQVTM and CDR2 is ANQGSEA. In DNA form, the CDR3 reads TGCAGCGTCCCTAGTGGAGTATCCTACGAGCAGTACTTC. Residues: CSVPSGVSYEQYF.

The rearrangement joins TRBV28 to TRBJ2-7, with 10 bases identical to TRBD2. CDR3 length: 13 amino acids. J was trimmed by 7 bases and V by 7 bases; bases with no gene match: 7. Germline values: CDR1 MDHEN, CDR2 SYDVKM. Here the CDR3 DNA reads TGTGCCAGCACTCTAGCGGGGGCCTTTGAGCAGTACTTC. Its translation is CASTLAGAFEQYF.

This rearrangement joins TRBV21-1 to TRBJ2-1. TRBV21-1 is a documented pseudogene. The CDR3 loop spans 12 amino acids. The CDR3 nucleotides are TGTGCCAGCAGCCTGGTAAGCAATGAGCAGTTCTTC. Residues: CASSLVSNEQFF.

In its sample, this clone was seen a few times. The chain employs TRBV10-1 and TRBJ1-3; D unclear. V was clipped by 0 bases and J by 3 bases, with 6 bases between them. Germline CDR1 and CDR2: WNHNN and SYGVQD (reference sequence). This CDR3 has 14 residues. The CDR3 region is CASSESIVGNTIYF. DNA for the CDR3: TGCGCCAGCAGTGAGTCGATCGTTGGAAACACCATATATTTT.

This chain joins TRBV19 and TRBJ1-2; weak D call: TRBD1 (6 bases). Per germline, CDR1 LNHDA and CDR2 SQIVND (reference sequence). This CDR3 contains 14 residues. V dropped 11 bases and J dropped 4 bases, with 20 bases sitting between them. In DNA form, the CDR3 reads TGTGCCTCAAACCTGGGGGCCCTTGGCTATGGCTACACCTTC. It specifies CASNLGALGYGYTF.

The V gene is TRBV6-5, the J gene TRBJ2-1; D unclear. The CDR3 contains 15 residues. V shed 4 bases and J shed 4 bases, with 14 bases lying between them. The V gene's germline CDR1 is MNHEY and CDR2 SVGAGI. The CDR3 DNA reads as TGTGCCAGCAGTTCCCTCCCTCCGAAGTACAATGAGCAGTTCTTC. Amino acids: CASSSLPPKYNEQFF.

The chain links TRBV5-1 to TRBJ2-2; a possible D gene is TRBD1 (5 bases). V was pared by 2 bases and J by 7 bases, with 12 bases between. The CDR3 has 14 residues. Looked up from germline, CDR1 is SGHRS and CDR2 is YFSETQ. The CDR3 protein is CASSLLDTGGELFF. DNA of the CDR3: TGCGCCAGCAGCTTATTGGACACGGGCGGGGAGCTGTTTTTT.

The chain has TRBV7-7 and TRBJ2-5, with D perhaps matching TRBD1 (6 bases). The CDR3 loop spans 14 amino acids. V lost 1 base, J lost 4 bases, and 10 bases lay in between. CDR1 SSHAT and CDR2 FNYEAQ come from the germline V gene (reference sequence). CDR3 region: CASSLGGGRETQYF. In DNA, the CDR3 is TGTGCCAGCAGCTTAGGAGGGGGTCGAGAGACCCAGTACTTC.

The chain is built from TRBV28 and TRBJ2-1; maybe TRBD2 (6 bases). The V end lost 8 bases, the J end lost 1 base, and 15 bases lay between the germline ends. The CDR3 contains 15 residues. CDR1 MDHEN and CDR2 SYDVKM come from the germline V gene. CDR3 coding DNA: TGTGCCAGCGGCGCGTTAGCGGCATCCTACAATGAGCAGTTCTTC. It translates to CASGALAASYNEQFF.

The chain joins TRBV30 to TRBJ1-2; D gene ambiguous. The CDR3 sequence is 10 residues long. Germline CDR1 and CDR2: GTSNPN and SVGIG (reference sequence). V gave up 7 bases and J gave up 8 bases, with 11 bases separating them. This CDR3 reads CASDLEGYTF. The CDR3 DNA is TGTGCCTCAGATTTGGAAGGCTACACCTTC.

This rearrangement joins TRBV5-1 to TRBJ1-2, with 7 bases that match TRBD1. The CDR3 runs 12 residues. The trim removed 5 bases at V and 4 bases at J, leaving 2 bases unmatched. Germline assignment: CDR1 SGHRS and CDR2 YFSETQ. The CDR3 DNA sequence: TGCGCCAGCAGACAGGGGACCTATGGCTACACCTTC. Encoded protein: CASRQGTYGYTF.

CDR3 loop: CASSLLSTVGNTIYF. Here the CDR3 DNA reads TGTGCCAGCAGTTTATTGTCGACAGTAGGAAACACCATATATTTT. The V call is TRBV28, the J call TRBJ1-3; D might be TRBD1 (5 bases). The CDR3 totals 15 residues. Between the trimmed V and J ends, which lost 1 base and 4 bases, there was a span of 11 bases. CDR1 MDHEN and CDR2 SYDVKM come from the germline V gene.

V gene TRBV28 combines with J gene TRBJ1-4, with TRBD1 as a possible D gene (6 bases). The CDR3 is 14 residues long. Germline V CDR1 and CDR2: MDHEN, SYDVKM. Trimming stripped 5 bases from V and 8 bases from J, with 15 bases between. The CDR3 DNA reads TGTGCCAGCAGTAGAGGGGCAGGGACAGAAAAACTGTTTTTT. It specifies CASSRGAGTEKLFF.

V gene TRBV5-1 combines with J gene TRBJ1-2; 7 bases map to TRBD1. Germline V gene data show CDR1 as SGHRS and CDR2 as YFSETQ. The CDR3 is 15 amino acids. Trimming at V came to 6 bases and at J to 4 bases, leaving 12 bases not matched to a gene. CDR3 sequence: CASTQGSVKTYGYTF. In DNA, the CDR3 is TGCGCCAGCACACAGGGGTCCGTGAAAACCTATGGCTACACCTTC.

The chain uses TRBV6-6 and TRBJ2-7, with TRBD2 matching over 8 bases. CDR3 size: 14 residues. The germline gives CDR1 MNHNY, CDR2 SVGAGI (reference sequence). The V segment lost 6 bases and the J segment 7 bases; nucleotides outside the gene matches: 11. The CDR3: CASRQTSEIGEQYF. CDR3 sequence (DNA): TGTGCCAGCAGACAGACTAGCGAAATTGGAGAGCAGTACTTC.

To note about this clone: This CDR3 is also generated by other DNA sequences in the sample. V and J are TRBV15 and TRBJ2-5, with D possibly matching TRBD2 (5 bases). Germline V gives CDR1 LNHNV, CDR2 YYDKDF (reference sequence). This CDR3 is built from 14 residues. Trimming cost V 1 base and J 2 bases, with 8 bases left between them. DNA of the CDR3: TGTGCCACCAGCAGAGGGACTGCACAAGAGACCCAGTACTTC. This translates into CATSRGTAQETQYF.

The CDR3 nucleotides are TGTGCCAGCAGCTGGAACAGGGGAGCTTACAATGAGCAGTTCTTC. Its protein product is CASSWNRGAYNEQFF. The chain uses TRBV7-2 and TRBJ2-1; 7 bases match TRBD1. The length of the CDR3 is 15 residues. After removal of 4 bases from V and 4 bases from J, the junction contained 7 bases not matched to a gene. The germline V gene encodes CDR1 SGHTA and CDR2 FQGNSA.

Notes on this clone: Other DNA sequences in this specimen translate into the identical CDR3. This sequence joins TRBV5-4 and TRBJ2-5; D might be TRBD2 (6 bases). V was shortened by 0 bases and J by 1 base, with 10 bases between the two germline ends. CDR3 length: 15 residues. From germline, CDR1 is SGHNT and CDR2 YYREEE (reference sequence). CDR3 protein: CASSLVAGSQETQYF. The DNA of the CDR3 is TGTGCCAGCAGCTTGGTTGCGGGGTCCCAAGAGACCCAGTACTTC.

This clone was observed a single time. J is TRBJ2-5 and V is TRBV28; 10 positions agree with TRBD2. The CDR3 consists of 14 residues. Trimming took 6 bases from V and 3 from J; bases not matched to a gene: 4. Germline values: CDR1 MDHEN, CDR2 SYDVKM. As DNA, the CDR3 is TGTGCCAGCAGGAATGGACTAGCGGAAGAGACCCAGTACTTC. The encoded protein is CASRNGLAEETQYF. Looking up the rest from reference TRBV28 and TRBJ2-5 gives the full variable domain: DVKVTQSSRYLVKRTGEKVFLECVQDMDHENMFWYRQDPGLGLRLIYFSYDVKMKEKGDIPEGYSVSREKKERFSLILESASTNQTSMYLCASRNGLAEETQYFGPGTRLLVL.